This TCR beta chain was sequenced during a study of T cells in women clearing cervical HPV infection (dated by TCRdb to between 2017 and 2018). Some background on the complete study: The cases were 25 to 30 women with histologically confirmed HPV16-related CIN3 or worse, and 2 of these cases were invasive cancers. The roughly 23 controls were women who cleared a single incident HPV16 infection within 12 months without developing precancer or cancer. Blood from cases was drawn at the visit where the lesion was first identified, while blood from controls was drawn once the infection was no longer detected. For cases, a median interval of roughly 150 days, with an interquartile range of about 85 to 200 days, was observed between lesion detection and blood sampling. Because only a few women had HLA typing data, the possibility that HLA type acted as a confounder could not be ruled out. The exploratory proof-of-principle case-control study was nested within the Guanacaste HPV Natural History Study in Costa Rica and compared TCR repertoires across cervical HPV16 outcomes. Cases were matched to controls by age within five years and by the year the sample was collected. Median age was about 35 years in cases versus over 37 in controls, and baseline characteristics did not differ significantly. The parent cohort enrolled about 10,000 women aged 18 or older in Guanacaste, Costa Rica, in 1993 to 1994 and followed the women for around seven years. Five blinded duplicates per group were added as quality controls, so that about 60 samples were obtained: roughly 50 participants and some 10 replicates. Broader findings and caveats from the paper: The cross-sectional design could not show whether the associations came before the infection or were a result of it, and neither effector/memory subsets nor HPV-specific T cells were isolated. TRBV6-7 relative abundance was lower in cases than in controls (about 0.099% versus 0.17%; Bonferroni P = 0.0008). CIN3+ cases had significantly higher TCR repertoire richness than controls across sequencing depths, but evenness did not differ between the groups. Cases were distinguished from controls with an estimated AUC of almost 0.85 by random forest classifiers combining richness and V gene abundances. T-cell numbers per sample were unknown, so richness differences could reflect varying T-cell content rather than repertoire biology.

Using the immunoSEQ assay, multiplex PCR amplified TCR beta CDR3 regions from an average of roughly 1,100 ng of genomic DNA per sample. Primer bias was corrected in the assay by using a complete synthetic TCR repertoire to establish an amplification baseline. The amplicons were sequenced using the Illumina platform. For the original study's pipeline: Error correction of the sequences involved clustering with frequency ratios plus a modified nearest-neighbor algorithm, after which the sequences were analyzed in the immunoSEQ Analyzer using IMGT gene definitions. At each rarefaction depth, TCR richness and evenness were averaged across 20 rarefaction repeats, and any sample with fewer sequences than the depth was left out. Wilcoxon rank sum tests with FDR correction were used to compare relative abundances of V, D and J genes between the groups. In the blinded duplicates, the intraclass correlation was just under 97% for TCR richness and averaged about 80% across 65 to 85 gene segments. Imported from immuneACCESS, the table was reduced by TCRdb to in-frame sequences with V and J called. These copies leave out some clones; in studies compared against another copy, an unresolved V gene accounts for under half, and the cause of the remainder is not known. V and J calls and clone size follow that table, whereas D and trimming were derived from the DNA. The table kept for this sample lists about 24,000 clones. The top ten clonotypes cover 5.4% of the sample.

As for this clone: Its target antigen remains unknown. The CDR3 goes on 3 residues after the read ends, and that part is filled in from the germline J gene.

Every participant had a single incident cervical HPV16 infection, and prevalent HPV16 infections were excluded. Cervical HPV DNA was detected by MY09/MY11 PCR, and genotyping was performed by dot-blot hybridization. Under 17 mL of heparinized blood was centrifuged, after which the buffy coat was aliquoted, frozen at -30 degrees C, and then stored at -80 degrees C. QIAGEN kits were used to extract genomic DNA from the buffy coat specimens. The germline V gene encodes CDR1 MGHRA and CDR2 YSYEKL. The CDR3 contains 15 residues, cysteine and phenylalanine counted. Shown are 36 bases from within the CDR3, in frame from base 1. Trimming leaves V shorter by 6 bases and J shorter by 2 bases, with the junction holding 6 bases beyond the gene matches.

This TCR was sampled from a woman between 18 and 70 years old with a cervical HPV16 infection that either progressed to CIN3+ or cleared (not recorded which). The sequencing input was blood buffy coat. The sequence joins TRBV4-1 to TRBJ2-3, with 9 middle bases fitting TRBD1. For the CDR3, the sequence is CASRKGQGSTDTQYF. The covered CDR3 bases are TGCGCCAGCAGGAAGGGACAGGGATCCACAGATACG.